This T cell receptor (beta chain) was documented in a study of Tregs in tolerant kidney transplant recipients. Details on this clone: The read ends 3 residues early relative to the CDR3; the germline J gene fills the gap.

Trimming removed 2 bases from V and 5 bases from J, with 13 bases in between. Per germline, CDR1 SGHVS and CDR2 FQNEAQ. The CDR3 is 14 amino acids. Related graft donors supplied nonmyeloablative bone marrow transplants, and mixed chimerism was transient. The data were produced by immunoSEQ multiplex PCR, yet TCRdb's version contains in-frame clones alone and is incomplete. The listing contains roughly 25,000 clones. The material sequenced was CD4+ T cells from blood (PBMCs), taken 6 months after the transplant. The TCR was taken from a human patient who received a combined kidney and bone marrow transplant. The T cells may partly be graft donor cells. This chain uses TRBV7-8 with TRBJ2-7; TRBD2 is a possible D gene (6 bases). The CDR3 is CASSLRLARNEQYF. The sequenced part of the CDR3 DNA is TGTGCCAGCAGCTTACGGCTAGCGCGTAACGAG.